One T cell receptor (beta chain) is described in this entry. What it binds is unknown. V lost 4 bases, J lost 0 bases, and 13 bases stayed unmatched. The CDR3 consists of 18 residues. CDR1 is SGHRS and CDR2 is YFSETQ in the germline V gene. Amplification of TCR beta CDR3 regions used RNA as the template. The HTBI set primed first-round TCR CDR3 RT-PCR. TCRdb reprocessed the multiplex PCR reads via MiXCR and lists one record per CDR3 protein. Of approximately 690,000 distinct CDR3 sequences in the sample, 20% were seen once. The sample belongs to a study of T cells in Graves' hyperthyroidism and ophthalmopathy. Study summary: Peripheral blood was taken when the disease was first diagnosed, before any treatment began. Notes on the study in general: The model's output predicted ophthalmopathy at a median of about 5.9 months prior to onset.

Subjects with ophthalmopathy showed a Clinical Activity Score no lower than 3, a NOSPECS grade no lower than 4, and a duration shorter than 3 months. The sequencing input was blood. The TCR originated in a man younger than 45 with Graves' ophthalmopathy. The V gene is TRBV5-1, the J gene TRBJ2-1, with TRBD2 matching over 7 bases. CDR3 sequence reads: CASSRSFTSDLSYNEQFF. In DNA form, the CDR3 reads TGCGCCAGCAGCAGGTCCTTTACTAGCGACCTCTCCTACAATGAGCAGTTCTTC.